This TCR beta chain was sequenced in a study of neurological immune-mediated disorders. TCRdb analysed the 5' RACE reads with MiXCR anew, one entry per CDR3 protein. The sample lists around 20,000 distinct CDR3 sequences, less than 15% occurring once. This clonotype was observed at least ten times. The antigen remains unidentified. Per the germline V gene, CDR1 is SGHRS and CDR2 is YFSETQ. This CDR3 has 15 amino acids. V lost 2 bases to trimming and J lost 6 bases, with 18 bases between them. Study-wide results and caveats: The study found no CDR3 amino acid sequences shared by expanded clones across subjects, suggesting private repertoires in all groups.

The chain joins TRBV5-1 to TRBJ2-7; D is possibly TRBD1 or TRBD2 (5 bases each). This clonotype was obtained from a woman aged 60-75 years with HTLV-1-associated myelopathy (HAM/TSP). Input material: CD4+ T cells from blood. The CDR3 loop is CASSFNTGTVREQYF. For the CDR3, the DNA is TGCGCCAGCAGCTTTAATACCGGGACGGTCCGCGAGCAGTACTTC.